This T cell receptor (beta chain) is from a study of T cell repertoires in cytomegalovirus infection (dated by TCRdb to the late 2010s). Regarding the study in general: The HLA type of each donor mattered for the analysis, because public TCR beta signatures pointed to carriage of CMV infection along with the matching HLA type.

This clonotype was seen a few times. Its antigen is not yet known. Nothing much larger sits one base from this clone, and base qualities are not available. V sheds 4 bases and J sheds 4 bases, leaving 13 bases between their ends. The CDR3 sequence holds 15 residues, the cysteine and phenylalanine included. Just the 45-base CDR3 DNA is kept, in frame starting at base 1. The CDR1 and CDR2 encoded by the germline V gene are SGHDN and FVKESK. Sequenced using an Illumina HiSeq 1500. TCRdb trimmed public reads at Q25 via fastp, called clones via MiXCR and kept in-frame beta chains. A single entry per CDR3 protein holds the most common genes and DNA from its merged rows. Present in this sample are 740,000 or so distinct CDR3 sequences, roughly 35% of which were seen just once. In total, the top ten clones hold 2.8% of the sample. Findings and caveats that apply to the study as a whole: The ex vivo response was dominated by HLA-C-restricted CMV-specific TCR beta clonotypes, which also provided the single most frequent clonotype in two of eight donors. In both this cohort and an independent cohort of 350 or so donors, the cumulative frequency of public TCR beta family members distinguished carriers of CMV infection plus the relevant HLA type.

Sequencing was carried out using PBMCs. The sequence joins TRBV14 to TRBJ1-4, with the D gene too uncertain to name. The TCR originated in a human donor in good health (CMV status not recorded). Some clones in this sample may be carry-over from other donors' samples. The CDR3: CASSRKHGYNEKLFF. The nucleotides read TGTGCCAGCAGCCGAAAACATGGTTATAATGAAAAACTGTTTTTT.